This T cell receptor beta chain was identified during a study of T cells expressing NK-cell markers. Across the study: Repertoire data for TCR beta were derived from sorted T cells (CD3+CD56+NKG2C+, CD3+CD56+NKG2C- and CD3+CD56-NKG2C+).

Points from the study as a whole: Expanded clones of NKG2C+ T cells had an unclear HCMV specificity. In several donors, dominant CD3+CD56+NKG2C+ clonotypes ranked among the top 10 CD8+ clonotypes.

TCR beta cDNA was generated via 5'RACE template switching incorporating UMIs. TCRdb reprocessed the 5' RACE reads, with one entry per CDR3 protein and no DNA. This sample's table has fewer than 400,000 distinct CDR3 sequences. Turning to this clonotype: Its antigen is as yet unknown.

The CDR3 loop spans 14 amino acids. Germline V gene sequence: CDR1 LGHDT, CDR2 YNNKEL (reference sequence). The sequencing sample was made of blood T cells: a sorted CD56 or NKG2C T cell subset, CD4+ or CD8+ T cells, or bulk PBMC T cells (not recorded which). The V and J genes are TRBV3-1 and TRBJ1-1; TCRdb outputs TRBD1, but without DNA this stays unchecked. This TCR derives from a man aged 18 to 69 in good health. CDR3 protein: CASSPGAPRTEAFF.